Following are 2 T cell receptor beta chains from one sample sequenced in a study of blood T cells in healthy people across ages. A second PCR of 7 to 11 cycles used a sample-barcoded 5' primer and a J-beta primer mix. One entry per CDR3 protein results from TCRdb running MiXCR on the 5' RACE reads. Among 1.5 million to 2 million distinct CDR3 sequences listed, 30% to 40% were seen once. Sequences were obtained from blood. Receptors were obtained from a woman aged 25 to 45 in good health.

This clonotype was seen a few times. The J gene is TRBJ2-5, the V gene TRBV9, with TRBD2 matching 9 bases. V lost 0 bases, J lost 5 bases, and 8 bases stayed unmatched. The germline CDR1 and CDR2 sequences are SGDLS and YYNGEE. The CDR3 spans 16 residues. In DNA form, the CDR3 reads TGTGCCAGCAGCGTAGTGGCGGGGGGGCCGGAGGAGACCCAGTACTTC. Amino acid sequence: CASSVVAGGPEETQYF.

The chain links TRBV11-2 to TRBJ2-5, with D perhaps matching TRBD1 or TRBD2 (5 bases each). CDR1 is SGHAT, CDR2 FQNNGV, per germline. This CDR3 is built from 13 residues. Trimming took off 4 bases at V and 6 bases at J, with 12 bases between the two ends. Written as DNA, the CDR3 is TGTGCCAGCAGCTCACCGGGACCCCAGACCCAGTACTTC. Translated: CASSSPGPQTQYF.